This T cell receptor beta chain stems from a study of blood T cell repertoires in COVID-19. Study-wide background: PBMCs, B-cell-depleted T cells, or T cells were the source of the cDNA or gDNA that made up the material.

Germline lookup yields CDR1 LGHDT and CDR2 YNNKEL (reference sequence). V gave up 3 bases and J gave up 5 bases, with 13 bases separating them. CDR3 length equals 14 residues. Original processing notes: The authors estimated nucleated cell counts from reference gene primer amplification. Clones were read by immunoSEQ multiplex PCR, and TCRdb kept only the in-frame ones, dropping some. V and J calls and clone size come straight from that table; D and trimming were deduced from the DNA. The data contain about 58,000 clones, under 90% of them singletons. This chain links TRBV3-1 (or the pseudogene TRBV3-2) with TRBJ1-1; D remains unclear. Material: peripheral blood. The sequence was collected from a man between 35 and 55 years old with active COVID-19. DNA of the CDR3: TGTGCCAGCAGCCAGAATGGAGTACGGACTGAAGCTTTCTTT. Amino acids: CASSQNGVRTEAFF.